These 5 T cell receptor beta chains share one sample of origin, sequenced in a study of shared clonotypes between healthy human individuals. Only in-frame clones appear in the TCRdb table, and some are missing; sequencing was by immunoSEQ multiplex PCR. In the table there are more than 900,000 clones, around three quarters of which are singletons. What was sequenced was memory CD4+ T cells from PBMCs. Described subset: CD45RA-negative fraction. The receptors stem from a man younger than 30 in good health. Some clones in this sample may be carry-over from other donors' samples.

V is TRBV28 and J is TRBJ1-3; no clear D. The V end lost 8 bases, the J end lost 4 bases, and 9 bases lay between the germline ends. The germline CDR1 and CDR2 sequences are MDHEN and SYDVKM. The CDR3 is 12 residues long. The CDR3 nucleotides are TGTGCCAGCGGCCGGAACGGAAACACCATATATTTT. This sequence encodes CASGRNGNTIYF.

This rearrangement joins TRBV28 to TRBJ1-2; D gene unclear. V dropped 5 bases and J dropped 1 base, with 17 bases sitting between them. This CDR3 is built from 16 residues. From germline, CDR1 is MDHEN and CDR2 SYDVKM. CDR3 coding DNA: TGTGCCAGCAGTGCCTACTTTCGGCTACTTAACTATGGCTACACCTTC. Its translation is CASSAYFRLLNYGYTF.

The genes are TRBV25-1 and TRBJ1-1; perhaps TRBD1 as D (5 bases). Per the germline V gene, CDR1 is MGHDK and CDR2 is SYGVNS. Between the trimmed V and J ends, which lost 3 bases and 8 bases, there was a span of 7 bases. This CDR3 is 11 amino acids long. The CDR3 region has the DNA TGTGCCAGCAGTGACAGGGTGGAAGCTTTCTTT. Protein: CASSDRVEAFF.

This clone has a handful of counts. V usage is TRBV30 and J usage is TRBJ1-1; the D is unclear. The ends were cut back, 3 bases at V and 4 bases at J, with 6 bases in the middle. CDR1 is GTSNPN, CDR2 SVGIG, per germline (reference sequence). The CDR3 extends over 11 amino acids. The DNA of the CDR3 is TGTGCCTGGAGACAACTCACTGAAGCTTTCTTT. Its translation is CAWRQLTEAFF. Combining the CDR3 with reference TRBV30 and TRBJ1-1 gives the whole variable domain SQTIHQWPATLVQPVGSPLSLECTVEGTSNPNLYWYRQAAGRGLQLLFYSVGIGQISSEVPQNLSASRPQDRQFILSSKKLLLSDSGFYLCAWRQLTEAFFGQGTRLTVV.

The chain employs TRBV18 and TRBJ1-5; unclear D gene. The V and J ends lost 2 bases and 7 bases respectively, with 6 bases between them. The CDR3 length is 12 residues. The germline CDR1 and CDR2 sequences are KGHSH and LQKENI. CDR3: CASSPVGQPQHF. The CDR3 bases are TGTGCCAGCTCACCAGTGGGACAGCCCCAGCATTTT.